Shown below are 25 T cell receptor beta chains from a single sample sequenced in a study of CD8 T cells in ankylosing spondylitis. Study findings and constraints: A motif of roughly eight highly homologous TCR beta variants was seen as apparently characteristic of ankylosing spondylitis blood.

TCRdb reprocessed the 5' RACE reads via MiXCR and lists one record per CDR3 protein. Among 800,000 to 900,000 distinct CDR3 sequences listed, approximately 12% were seen once. The antigens for these receptors are not known. The material sequenced was blood, either unsorted or a sorted T cell fraction (not recorded which). These receptors all come from a male donor with ankylosing spondylitis.

The chain employs TRBV20-1 and TRBJ2-7, with 9 bases fitting TRBD2. From germline, CDR1 is DFQATT and CDR2 SNEGSKA (reference sequence). The CDR3 loop spans 14 amino acids. Trimming took 2 bases from V and 0 from J; bases not matched to a gene: 2. CDR3 in DNA: TGCAGTGCTAGACGACTAGCGGTCTCCTACGAGCAGTACTTC. Its translation: CSARRLAVSYEQYF.

This clonotype was counted only a few times. The gene calls are TRBV3-1 and TRBJ2-4; D is tentatively TRBD1 or TRBD2 (5 bases each). Germline CDR1 and CDR2: LGHDT and YNNKEL (reference sequence). The germline V and J ends were trimmed by 0 bases and 0 bases, with 12 bases remaining between them. This CDR3 contains 17 residues. Here the CDR3 DNA reads TGTGCCAGCAGCCAAGATGAGGGGATGGTAGCCAAAAACATTCAGTACTTC. Protein product: CASSQDEGMVAKNIQYF.

This clonotype was recorded many times. The J gene is TRBJ2-1, the V gene TRBV28; 7 bases agree with TRBD2. Germline V gene lookup returns CDR1 MDHEN and CDR2 SYDVKM. There are 16 residues in the CDR3. Trimming at V came to 2 bases and at J to 2 bases, leaving 6 bases not matched to a gene. The DNA for the CDR3 is TGTGCCAGCAGTTTAAATTCACTAGCGACCTACAATGAGCAGTTCTTC. This codes for CASSLNSLATYNEQFF. Together with reference TRBV28 and TRBJ2-1, the CDR3 gives the full variable domain: DVKVTQSSRYLVKRTGEKVFLECVQDMDHENMFWYRQDPGLGLRLIYFSYDVKMKEKGDIPEGYSVSREKKERFSLILESASTNQTSMYLCASSLNSLATYNEQFFGPGTRLTVL.

This clonotype was seen ten or more times. The chain combines TRBV29-1 with TRBJ1-4, with a possible D match to TRBD1 (5 bases). The CDR3 has 14 amino acids. V was trimmed by 6 bases and J by 4 bases, leaving 15 bases between them. The V gene's germline CDR1 is SQVTM and CDR2 ANQGSEA. The CDR3 sequence is CSVPLGGFNEKLFF. CDR3 coding DNA: TGCAGCGTCCCTCTGGGGGGGTTTAATGAAAAACTGTTTTTT.

This clonotype has a count of ten or more. The rearrangement links TRBV20-1 to TRBJ2-1; 12 bases match TRBD2. This CDR3 spans 15 amino acids. V dropped 6 bases and J dropped 9; count of bases not matched to a gene: 12. The V gene's germline CDR1 is DFQATT and CDR2 SNEGSKA (reference sequence). In DNA, the CDR3 is TGCAGTGCGCCCCCCCCACTAGCGGGAGGAGGTGAGCAGTTCTTC. This sequence encodes CSAPPPLAGGGEQFF.

At least ten counts were recorded for this clonotype. The genes are TRBV7-2 and TRBJ2-1; D not certain. Looked up from germline, CDR1 is SGHTA and CDR2 is FQGNSA. V dropped 2 bases and J dropped 6 bases, with 8 bases sitting between them. CDR3 size: 13 residues. CDR3 loop: CASSLTPRNEQFF. CDR3 bases: TGTGCCAGCAGCTTAACCCCCCGCAATGAGCAGTTCTTC.

The table lists this clonotype with a few counts. The chain uses TRBV7-2 and TRBJ2-7; 7 bases line up with TRBD1. V lost 1 base, J lost 6 bases, and 9 bases stayed unmatched. Germline values: CDR1 SGHTA, CDR2 FQGNSA. The CDR3 is made up of 15 amino acids. CDR3 in DNA: TGTGCCAGCAGCTTAGATAACCGACGGACAGGCGAGCAGTACTTC. As protein: CASSLDNRRTGEQYF.

This clonotype appeared a few times. This chain links TRBV4-2 with TRBJ1-2, with D perhaps TRBD1 (6 bases). Germline-derived CDR1 and CDR2 are LGHNA and YNFKEQ. V gave up 3 bases and J gave up 1 base, with 9 bases separating them. The CDR3 extends over 14 amino acids. The CDR3 region has the DNA TGTGCCAGCAGCCATAGGACAGATAACTATGGCTACACCTTC. Encoded protein: CASSHRTDNYGYTF.

The sample holds a few counts of this clonotype. V and J are TRBV4-3 and TRBJ1-6; D unresolved. Germline V gene lookup returns CDR1 LGHNA and CDR2 YSLEER. V lost 0 bases and J 14 bases, leaving 11 bases between the germline ends. CDR3 length: 13 residues. DNA of the CDR3: TGCGCCAGCAGCCAAGAGCCCTTTACGGCCCTCCACTTT. This sequence encodes CASSQEPFTALHF.

This chain connects TRBV9 to TRBJ2-7; weak D call: TRBD2 (5 bases). CDR1 is SGDLS, CDR2 YYNGEE, per germline. This CDR3 has 14 residues. The ends were cut back, 0 bases at V and 6 bases at J, with 13 bases in the middle. CDR3 bases: TGTGCCAGCAGCGTAGGAGGGCAAGGAGCCGAGCAGTACTTC. This gives the protein CASSVGGQGAEQYF.

The CDR3 DNA follows: TGTGCCAGCAGCCCCCACACGGGAGTCGAGATGAGAGAGAAGTTCTTC. Protein product: CASSPHTGVEMREKFF. The V gene is TRBV5-4, the J gene TRBJ2-1; TRBD2 is a possible D gene (6 bases). This CDR3 comprises 16 residues. The germline V gene encodes CDR1 SGHNT and CDR2 YYREEE (reference sequence). Deletions cut 4 bases from V and 14 bases from J, with 28 bases between.

The V call is TRBV5-1, the J call TRBJ1-1; 8 bases fit TRBD1. CDR3 length: 14 amino acids. Germline trimming cut 2 bases from V and 4 bases from J; bases unmatched to any gene: 4. Germline CDR1 and CDR2: SGHRS and YFSETQ. In nucleotides, the CDR3 is TGCGCCAGCAGCTTAGGACAGGGCCTCACTGAAGCTTTCTTT. Protein sequence: CASSLGQGLTEAFF.

A few counts support this clonotype. The chain couples TRBV20-1 to TRBJ2-1, with D perhaps matching TRBD2 (6 bases). From germline, CDR1 is DFQATT and CDR2 SNEGSKA (reference sequence). V gave up 3 bases and J gave up 2 bases, with 14 bases separating them. The CDR3 consists of 15 residues. The CDR3 sequence: CSASHGLPTYNEQFF. CDR3 coding DNA: TGCAGTGCTAGCCACGGACTACCGACCTACAATGAGCAGTTCTTC.

In its sample, this clonotype was seen once. The chain combines TRBV19 with TRBJ2-7; TRBD2 is a possible D gene (5 bases). The ends were cut back, 9 bases at V and 3 bases at J, with 18 bases in the middle. The CDR3 is 14 residues long. Per the germline V gene, CDR1 is LNHDA and CDR2 is SQIVND (reference sequence). Here the CDR3 DNA reads TGTGCCAGCCGCGAGGGCAGCCCTGTCTACGAGCAGTACTTC. Translated: CASREGSPVYEQYF.

This clonotype has just a few counts. This chain uses TRBV5-1 with TRBJ1-1; tentatively, D is TRBD1 (6 bases). Germline CDR1 SGHRS, CDR2 YFSETQ. V lost 3 bases to trimming and J lost 2 bases, with 17 bases between them. The CDR3 runs 16 residues. The CDR3 sequence is CASSWEGQGYNTEAFF. Here the CDR3 DNA reads TGCGCCAGCAGCTGGGAAGGTCAGGGGTATAACACTGAAGCTTTCTTT. The entire variable domain, with the rest obtained from reference TRBV5-1 and TRBJ1-1, is as follows: KAGVTQTPRYLIKTRGQQVTLSCSPISGHRSVSWYQQTPGQGLQFLFEYFSETQRNKGNFPGRFSGRQFSNSRSEMNVSTLELGDSALYLCASSWEGQGYNTEAFFGQGTRLTVV.

This clonotype was detected a few times. The CDR3 DNA is TGTGCCAGCAGTTCAGGCACCCTTACTAACTATGGCTACACCTTC. Encoded protein: CASSSGTLTNYGYTF. The J gene is TRBJ1-2, the V gene TRBV27; no clear D. This CDR3 is 15 amino acids long. V lost 4 bases to trimming and J lost 0 bases, with 12 bases between them. The germline gives CDR1 MNHEY, CDR2 SMNVEV (reference sequence).

This clonotype has only a few counts. V and J are TRBV6-1 and TRBJ1-3, with D hard to call. CDR1 is MNHNS and CDR2 is SASEGT in the germline V gene. The CDR3 runs 15 residues. V lost 2 bases and J 0 bases, leaving 8 bases between the germline ends. This CDR3 is CASSERYISGNTIYF. The CDR3 region has the DNA TGTGCCAGCAGTGAACGTTATATCTCTGGAAACACCATATATTTT.

This clonotype was detected only a few times. The chain links TRBV10-3 to TRBJ2-1, with 7 nucleotides matching TRBD2. This CDR3 contains 12 residues. Germline loops: CDR1 ENHRY, CDR2 SYGVKD. The junction had 4 bases not matched to a gene; V was cut back by 3 bases and J by 11 bases. The CDR3 nucleotides are TGTGCCATCAGTGACGCGGGGGTGCAGCAGTTCTTC. This codes for CAISDAGVQQFF.

The CDR3 loop is CASTPRAGGNEQFF. CDR3 DNA sequence: TGTGCCAGCACCCCCAGGGCCGGGGGCAATGAGCAGTTCTTC. The rearrangement uses TRBV7-2 and TRBJ2-1, with D possibly being TRBD2 (6 bases). The CDR3 spans 14 residues. V lost 7 bases to trimming and J lost 6 bases, with 16 bases between them. Germline CDR1 reads SGHTA; CDR2 reads FQGNSA.

This clonotype was recorded a few times. The rearrangement uses TRBV20-1 and TRBJ2-4, with D perhaps matching TRBD2 (7 bases). The V gene lost 3 bases and the J gene lost 6 bases, with 12 bases spanning the gap. The CDR3 covers 13 residues. Germline loops: CDR1 DFQATT, CDR2 SNEGSKA (reference sequence). In DNA, the CDR3 is TGCAGTGCTAGTCGCGGGGGCGCAAACATTCAGTACTTC. The encoded protein is CSASRGGANIQYF.

This clonotype turned up a few times. The chain links TRBV6-1 to TRBJ1-1; D unresolved. Germline V lookup: CDR1 MNHNS, CDR2 SASEGT. Deletions cut 3 bases from V and 10 bases from J, with 21 bases between. This CDR3 contains 15 residues. The CDR3 coding sequence is TGTGCCAGCAGTGAGGCGTCAGCCACATTCCTTGGAGCTTTCTTT. It encodes CASSEASATFLGAFF.

This clonotype was picked up a small number of times. The J gene is TRBJ1-2, the V gene TRBV6-5; D is ambiguous. Trimming shortened V by 4 bases and J by 3 bases, and 15 bases separated the two germline ends. The CDR3 runs 15 residues. CDR1 and CDR2 (germline): MNHEY, SVGAGI. CDR3: CASSLGWPKHYGYTF. CDR3 nucleotide sequence: TGTGCCAGCAGTTTGGGGTGGCCCAAGCACTATGGCTACACCTTC.

This clonotype has only a few counts. This sequence joins TRBV10-3 and TRBJ1-2, with 9 bases that match TRBD1. There are 15 residues in the CDR3. Germline V gives CDR1 ENHRY, CDR2 SYGVKD. The trim removed 0 bases at V and 13 bases at J, leaving 12 bases unmatched. CDR3 region: CAISESVTGTGSSTF. For the CDR3, the DNA is TGTGCCATCAGTGAGTCTGTAACCGGGACAGGGTCTTCCACCTTC.

The chain links TRBV4-2 to TRBJ2-7, with TRBD2 matching over 8 bases. V shed 2 bases, J shed 3 bases, and the junction held 15 bases outside the gene matches. This CDR3 contains 18 residues. Germline-derived CDR1 and CDR2 are LGHNA and YNFKEQ. The CDR3 spells CASSQPTGRGGGLYEQYF. The CDR3 DNA sequence: TGTGCCAGCAGCCAACCTACAGGGAGGGGCGGGGGGCTCTACGAGCAGTACTTC.

A few counts support this clonotype. CDR3 sequence (DNA): TGTGCCAGCAGCGTAGAGGGTTCCGCTAATTCACCCCTCCACTTT. It specifies CASSVEGSANSPLHF. The genes are TRBV9 and TRBJ1-6; D is uncertain. The CDR3 runs to 15 residues. Trimming removed 0 bases from V and 6 bases from J, with 10 bases in between. CDR1 is SGDLS and CDR2 is YYNGEE in the germline V gene.